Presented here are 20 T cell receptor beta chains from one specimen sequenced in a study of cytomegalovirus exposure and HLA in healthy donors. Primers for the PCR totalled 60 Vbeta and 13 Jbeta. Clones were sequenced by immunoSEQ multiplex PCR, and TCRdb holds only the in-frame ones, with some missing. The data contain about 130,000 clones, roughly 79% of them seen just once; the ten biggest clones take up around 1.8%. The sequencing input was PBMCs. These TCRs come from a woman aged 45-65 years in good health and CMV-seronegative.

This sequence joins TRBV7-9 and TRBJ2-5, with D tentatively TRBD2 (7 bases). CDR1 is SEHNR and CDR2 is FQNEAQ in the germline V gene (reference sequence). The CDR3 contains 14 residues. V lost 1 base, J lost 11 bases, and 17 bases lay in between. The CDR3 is CASSLEGGAGEQYF. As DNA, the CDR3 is TGTGCCAGCAGCTTAGAGGGGGGGGCAGGAGAGCAGTACTTC.

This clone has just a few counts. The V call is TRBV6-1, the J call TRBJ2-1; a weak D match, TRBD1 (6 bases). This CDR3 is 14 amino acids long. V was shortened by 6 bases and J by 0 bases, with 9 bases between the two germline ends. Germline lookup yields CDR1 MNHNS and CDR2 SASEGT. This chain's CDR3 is CASSGDNSYNEQFF. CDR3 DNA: TGTGCCAGCAGCGGGGACAACTCCTACAATGAGCAGTTCTTC.

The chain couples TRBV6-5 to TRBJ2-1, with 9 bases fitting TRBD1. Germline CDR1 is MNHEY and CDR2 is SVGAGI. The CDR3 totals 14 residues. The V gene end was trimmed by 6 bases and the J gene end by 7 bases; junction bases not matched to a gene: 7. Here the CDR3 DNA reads TGTGCCAGCAGACGGGACAGGGTGATGAATGAGCAGTTCTTC. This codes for CASRRDRVMNEQFF.

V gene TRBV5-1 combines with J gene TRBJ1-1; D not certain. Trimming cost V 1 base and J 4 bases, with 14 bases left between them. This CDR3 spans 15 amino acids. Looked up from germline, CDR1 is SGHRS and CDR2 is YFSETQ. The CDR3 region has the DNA TGCGCCAGCAGCTTGCGTGGGGAGGAATTCACTGAAGCTTTCTTT. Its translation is CASSLRGEEFTEAFF.

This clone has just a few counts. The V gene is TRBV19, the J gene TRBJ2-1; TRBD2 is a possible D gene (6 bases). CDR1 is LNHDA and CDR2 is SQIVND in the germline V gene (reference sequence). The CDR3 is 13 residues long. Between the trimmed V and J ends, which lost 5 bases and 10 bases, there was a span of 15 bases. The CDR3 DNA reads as TGTGCCAGTAGTGATACGACTAGACGAGAGCAGTTCTTC. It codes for CASSDTTRREQFF.

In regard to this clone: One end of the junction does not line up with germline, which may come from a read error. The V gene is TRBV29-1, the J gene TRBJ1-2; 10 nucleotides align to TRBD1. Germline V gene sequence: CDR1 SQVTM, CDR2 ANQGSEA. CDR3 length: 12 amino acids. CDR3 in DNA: TGCAGCGTAGCGACAGGGGGCCATGGCTACCCCTTC. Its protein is CSVATGGHGYPF.

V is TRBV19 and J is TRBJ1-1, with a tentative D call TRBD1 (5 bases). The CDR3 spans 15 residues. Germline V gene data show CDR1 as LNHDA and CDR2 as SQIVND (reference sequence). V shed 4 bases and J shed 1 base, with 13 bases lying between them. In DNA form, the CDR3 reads TGTGCCAGTAGTACTCCCTGGGGGGGGAACACTGAAGCTTTCTTT. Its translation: CASSTPWGGNTEAFF.

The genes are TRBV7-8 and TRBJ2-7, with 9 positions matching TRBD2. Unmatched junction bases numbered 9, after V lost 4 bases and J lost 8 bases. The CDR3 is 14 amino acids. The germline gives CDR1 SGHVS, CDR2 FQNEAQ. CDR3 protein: CASSSTRGLAKQYF. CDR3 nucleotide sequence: TGTGCCAGCAGCTCGACGCGGGGACTAGCAAAGCAGTACTTC.

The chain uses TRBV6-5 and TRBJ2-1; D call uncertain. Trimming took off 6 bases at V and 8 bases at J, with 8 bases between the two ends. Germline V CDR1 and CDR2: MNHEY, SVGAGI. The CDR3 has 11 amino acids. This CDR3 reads CASRGWDEQFF. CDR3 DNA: TGTGCCAGCAGGGGCTGGGATGAGCAGTTCTTC.

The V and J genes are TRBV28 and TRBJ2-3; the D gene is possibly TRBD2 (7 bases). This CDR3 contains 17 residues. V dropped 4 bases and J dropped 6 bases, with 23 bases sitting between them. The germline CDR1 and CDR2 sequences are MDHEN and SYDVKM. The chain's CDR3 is CASSSHGAGAVGDTQYF. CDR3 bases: TGTGCCAGCAGTTCTCATGGGGCGGGGGCTGTAGGTGATACGCAGTATTTT.

The CDR3 is CASSQYRGSNTEAFF. Here the CDR3 DNA reads TGTGCCAGCAGCCAGTACAGGGGCTCGAACACTGAAGCTTTCTTT. The genes are TRBV4-2 and TRBJ1-1; 7 bases align to TRBD1. CDR1 and CDR2 (germline): LGHNA, YNFKEQ. V shed 3 bases, J shed 1 base, and the junction held 5 bases outside the gene matches. The CDR3 loop spans 15 amino acids.

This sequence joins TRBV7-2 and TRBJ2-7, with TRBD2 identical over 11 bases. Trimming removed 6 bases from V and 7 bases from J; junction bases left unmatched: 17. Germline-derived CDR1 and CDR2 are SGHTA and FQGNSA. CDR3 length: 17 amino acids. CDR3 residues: CASSQGTPSGRTGEQYF. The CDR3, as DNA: TGTGCCAGCAGTCAGGGGACCCCTAGCGGGAGGACGGGGGAGCAGTACTTC.

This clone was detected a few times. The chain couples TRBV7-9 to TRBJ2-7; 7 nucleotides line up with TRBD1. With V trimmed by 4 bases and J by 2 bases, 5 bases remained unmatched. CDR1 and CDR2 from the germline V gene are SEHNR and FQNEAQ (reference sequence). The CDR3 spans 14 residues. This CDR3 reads CASSSDRPTYEQYF. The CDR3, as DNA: TGTGCCAGCAGCTCGGACAGGCCAACCTACGAGCAGTACTTC.

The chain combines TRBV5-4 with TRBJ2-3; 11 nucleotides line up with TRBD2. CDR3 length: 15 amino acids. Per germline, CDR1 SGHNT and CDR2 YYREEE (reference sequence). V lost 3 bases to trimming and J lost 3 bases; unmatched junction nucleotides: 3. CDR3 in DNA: TGTGCCAGCAGCTCTTTAGCGGGAGGGACAGATACGCAGTATTTT. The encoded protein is CASSSLAGGTDTQYF.

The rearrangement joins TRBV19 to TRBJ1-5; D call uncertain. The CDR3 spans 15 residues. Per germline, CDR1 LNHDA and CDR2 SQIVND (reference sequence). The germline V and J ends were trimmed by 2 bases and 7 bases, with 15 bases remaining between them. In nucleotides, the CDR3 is TGTGCCAGTAGTATATCGTTTGCAGGAAGGCAGCCCCAGCATTTT. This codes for CASSISFAGRQPQHF.

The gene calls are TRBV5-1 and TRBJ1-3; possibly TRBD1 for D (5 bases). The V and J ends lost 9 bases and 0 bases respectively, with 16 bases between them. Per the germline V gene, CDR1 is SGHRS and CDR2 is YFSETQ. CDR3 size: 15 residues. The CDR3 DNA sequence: TGCGCCACCTCCCCAGGGCCCTCCTCTGGAAACACCATATATTTT. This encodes CATSPGPSSGNTIYF.

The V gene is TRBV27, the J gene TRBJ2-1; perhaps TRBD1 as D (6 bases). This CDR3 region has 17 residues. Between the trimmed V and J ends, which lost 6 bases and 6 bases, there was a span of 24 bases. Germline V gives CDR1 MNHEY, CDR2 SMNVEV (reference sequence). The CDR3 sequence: CASRPLQGQAPGNEQFF. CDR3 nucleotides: TGTGCCAGCAGGCCCCTACAGGGCCAAGCCCCGGGCAATGAGCAGTTCTTC.

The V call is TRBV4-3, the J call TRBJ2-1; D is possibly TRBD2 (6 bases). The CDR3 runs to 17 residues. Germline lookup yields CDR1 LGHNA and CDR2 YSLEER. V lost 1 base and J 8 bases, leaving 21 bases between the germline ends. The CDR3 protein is CASSQARGGAGLHEQFF. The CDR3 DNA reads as TGCGCCAGCAGCCAAGCCCGCGGAGGAGCGGGCTTGCATGAGCAGTTCTTC.

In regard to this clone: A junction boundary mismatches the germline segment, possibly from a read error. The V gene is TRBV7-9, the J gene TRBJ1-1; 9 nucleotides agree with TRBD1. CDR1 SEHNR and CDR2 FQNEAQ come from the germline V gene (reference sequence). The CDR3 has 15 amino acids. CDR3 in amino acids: CSSSQRDRAGTEAFF. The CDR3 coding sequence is TGTTCCAGCAGCCAAAGGGACAGGGCGGGGACTGAAGCTTTCTTT.

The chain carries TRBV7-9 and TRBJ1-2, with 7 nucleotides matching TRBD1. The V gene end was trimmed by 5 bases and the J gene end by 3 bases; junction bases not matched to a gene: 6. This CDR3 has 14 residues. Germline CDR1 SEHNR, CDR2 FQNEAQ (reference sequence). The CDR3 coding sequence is TGTGCCAGCAGCCCTCGACAGGGCCACTATGGCTACACCTTC. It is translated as CASSPRQGHYGYTF.